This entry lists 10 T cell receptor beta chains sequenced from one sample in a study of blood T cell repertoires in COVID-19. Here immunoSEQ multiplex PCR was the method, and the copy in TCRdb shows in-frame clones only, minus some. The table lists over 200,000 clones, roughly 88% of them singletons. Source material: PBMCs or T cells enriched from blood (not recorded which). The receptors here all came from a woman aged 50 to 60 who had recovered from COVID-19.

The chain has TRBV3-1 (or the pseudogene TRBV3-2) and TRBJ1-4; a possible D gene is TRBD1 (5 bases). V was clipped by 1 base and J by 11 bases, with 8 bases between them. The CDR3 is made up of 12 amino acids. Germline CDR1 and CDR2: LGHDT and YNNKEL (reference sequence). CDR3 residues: CASSQAGLKLFF. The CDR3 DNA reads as TGTGCCAGCAGCCAAGCAGGGTTGAAACTGTTTTTT.

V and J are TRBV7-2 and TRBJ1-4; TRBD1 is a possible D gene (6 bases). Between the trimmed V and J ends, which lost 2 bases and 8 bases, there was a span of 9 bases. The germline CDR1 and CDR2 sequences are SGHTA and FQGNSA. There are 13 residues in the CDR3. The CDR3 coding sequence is TGTGCCAGCAGCTTAAACAGGGACGAAAAACTGTTTTTT. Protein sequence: CASSLNRDEKLFF. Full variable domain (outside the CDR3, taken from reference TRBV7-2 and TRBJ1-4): GAGVSQSPSNKVTEKGKDVELRCDPISGHTALYWYRQSLGQGLEFLIYFQGNSAPDKSGLPSDRFSAERTGGSVSTLTIQRTQQEDSAVYLCASSLNRDEKLFFGSGTQLSVL.

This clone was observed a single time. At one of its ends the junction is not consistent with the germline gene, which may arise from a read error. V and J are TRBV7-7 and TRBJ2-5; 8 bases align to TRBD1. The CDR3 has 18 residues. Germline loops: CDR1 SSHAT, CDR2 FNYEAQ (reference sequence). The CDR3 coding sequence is TGTGCTAGCAGCCCTTTCTCAGGGGGCCGAGGTCGAGGGGAGACCCAGTACTTC. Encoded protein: CASSPFSGGRGRGETQYF.

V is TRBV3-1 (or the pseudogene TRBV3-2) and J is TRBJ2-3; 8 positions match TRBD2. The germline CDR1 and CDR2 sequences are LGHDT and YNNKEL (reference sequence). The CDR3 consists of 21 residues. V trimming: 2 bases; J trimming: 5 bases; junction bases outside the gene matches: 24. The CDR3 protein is CASSQPSGTSYLAAVGDTQYF. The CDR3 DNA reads TGTGCCAGCAGCCAACCCTCCGGGACTAGTTATTTAGCGGCGGTCGGAGATACGCAGTATTTT.

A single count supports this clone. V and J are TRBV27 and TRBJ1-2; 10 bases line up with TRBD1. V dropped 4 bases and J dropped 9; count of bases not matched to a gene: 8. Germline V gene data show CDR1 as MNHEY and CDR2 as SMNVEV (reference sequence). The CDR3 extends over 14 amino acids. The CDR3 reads CASSSSGTGERYTF. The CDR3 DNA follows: TGTGCCAGCAGTTCCTCCGGGACAGGGGAACGCTACACCTTC.

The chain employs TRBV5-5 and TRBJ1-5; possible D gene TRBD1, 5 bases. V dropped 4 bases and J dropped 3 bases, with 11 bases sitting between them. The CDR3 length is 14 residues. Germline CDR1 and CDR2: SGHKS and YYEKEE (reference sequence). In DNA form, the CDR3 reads TGTGCCAGCAGCGGCGGGGCCAACAATCAGCCCCAGCATTTT. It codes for CASSGGANNQPQHF.

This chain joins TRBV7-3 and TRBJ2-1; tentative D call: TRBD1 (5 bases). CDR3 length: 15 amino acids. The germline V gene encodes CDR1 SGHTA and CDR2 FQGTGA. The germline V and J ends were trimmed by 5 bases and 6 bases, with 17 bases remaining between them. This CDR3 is CASSEDIAHSNEQFF. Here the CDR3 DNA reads TGTGCCAGCAGCGAGGACATCGCCCATTCCAATGAGCAGTTCTTC.

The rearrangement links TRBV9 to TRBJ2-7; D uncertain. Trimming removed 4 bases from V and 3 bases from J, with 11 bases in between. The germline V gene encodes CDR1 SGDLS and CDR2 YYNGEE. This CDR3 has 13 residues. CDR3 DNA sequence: TGTGCCAGCAGCCCGCGGTGGAGCTACGAGCAGTACTTC. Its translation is CASSPRWSYEQYF.

The CDR3 DNA follows: TGTGCCAGCAGCTCGGATTCGGACAGGGGTCATCAGCCCCAGCATTTT. It yields the protein CASSSDSDRGHQPQHF. The chain joins TRBV5-4 to TRBJ1-5, with 9 bases matching TRBD1. This CDR3 has 16 amino acids. Unmatched junction bases numbered 9, after V lost 3 bases and J lost 5 bases. Germline V lookup: CDR1 SGHNT, CDR2 YYREEE (reference sequence). Based on the CDR3 plus reference TRBV5-4 and TRBJ1-5, the full variable domain is ETGVTQSPTHLIKTRGQQVTLRCSSQSGHNTVSWYQQALGQGPQFIFQYYREEENGRGNFPPRFSGLQFPNYSSELNVNALELDDSALYLCASSSDSDRGHQPQHFGDGTRLSIL.

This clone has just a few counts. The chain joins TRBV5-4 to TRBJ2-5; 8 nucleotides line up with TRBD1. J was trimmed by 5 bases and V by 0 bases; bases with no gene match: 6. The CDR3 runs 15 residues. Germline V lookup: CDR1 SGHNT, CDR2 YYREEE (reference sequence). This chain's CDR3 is CASSLERTGMETQYF. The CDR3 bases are TGTGCCAGCAGCTTGGAACGGACAGGGATGGAGACCCAGTACTTC.